This is a list of T cell receptor beta chains from one sample in a study of metastatic and nonmetastatic thyroid tumors. Using MiXCR, TCRdb re-called clones from the PCR reads. This table has under 20,000 clones, about a quarter appearing once. Sequenced sample: blood. The receptor set was obtained from a female donor with papillary thyroid cancer or a benign thyroid nodule (not recorded which). Some clones in this sample may be carry-over from other donors' samples. The CDR3 runs from the conserved cysteine through the conserved F or W. A D gene is named only where the DNA matches it firmly. Clone size is stated in some rows and not others, as once, few, many or a class when expanded.

cdr3_length j_call v_call clone_size d_call cdr3_aa cdr3_nt
13 TRBJ1-5 TRBV5-6 . . CASSRGSNQPQHF TGTGCCAGCAGCCGTGGTAGCAATCAGCCCCAGCATTTT
14 TRBJ2-7 TRBV18 . TRBD1 CASSYGTGSYEQYF TGTGCCAGTTCATATGGGACAGGTTCCTACGAGCAGTACTTC
16 TRBJ2-2 TRBV25-1 many . CASSEFGAINTGELFF TGTGCCAGCAGTGAATTTGGGGCCATTAACACCGGGGAGCTGTTTTTT
14 TRBJ1-4 TRBV4-2 many . CASSQGQRNEKLFF TGTGCCAGCAGCCAAGGACAGAGGAATGAAAAACTGTTTTTT
16 TRBJ1-6 TRBV18 many TRBD1 CASSPSPPGGSSPLHF TGTGCCAGCTCACCATCACCTCCAGGGGGAAGTTCACCCCTCCACTTT
16 TRBJ2-3 TRBV20-1 . TRBD2 CSAREITSGISDTQYF TGCAGTGCGAGAGAGATTACTAGCGGGATATCAGATACGCAGTATTTT
16 TRBJ1-1 TRBV20-1 . TRBD1 CSARDGGQLMNTEAFF TGCAGTGCTAGAGACGGGGGACAGCTTATGAACACTGAAGCTTTCTTT
12 TRBJ2-7 TRBV28 . . CASSLYINEQYF TGTGCCAGCAGTTTATATATCAACGAGCAGTACTTC
13 TRBJ2-7 TRBV11-2 medium-sized . CASSQQESYEQYF TGTGCCAGCAGCCAGCAGGAATCCTACGAGCAGTACTTC
15 TRBJ1-2 TRBV4-3 . . CASSQGFAGGGGYTF TGCGCCAGCAGCCAGGGTTTCGCAGGCGGTGGTGGCTACACCTTC
15 TRBJ2-3 TRBV12-3/TRBV12-4 . . CASTIAWGITDTQYF TGTGCCAGCACCATCGCGTGGGGGATCACAGATACGCAGTATTTT
14 TRBJ1-2 TRBV3-1 many . CASSRGRNPYGYTF TGTGCCAGCAGCCGCGGACGGAATCCCTATGGCTACACCTTC
14 TRBJ2-7 TRBV7-9 . TRBD2 CASSYTYTSDEQYF TGTGCCAGCAGCTACACGTACACTAGCGACGAGCAGTACTTC
14 TRBJ2-3 TRBV19 many TRBD2 CASAPGLASGTQYF TGTGCCAGCGCCCCGGGACTAGCGTCGGGTACGCAGTATTTT
13 TRBJ1-4 TRBV20-1 many TRBD1 CSAMGTVPEKLFF TGCAGTGCTATGGGGACAGTCCCGGAAAAACTGTTTTTT
14 TRBJ2-5 TRBV6-5 . . CASSYSGLLETQYF TGTGCCAGCAGTTACTCAGGACTACTCGAGACCCAGTACTTC
16 TRBJ2-3 TRBV11-2 . TRBD2 CASSPRPGGRVDTQYF TGTGCCAGCAGCCCCCGCCCGGGAGGGCGCGTAGATACGCAGTATTTT
14 TRBJ1-3 TRBV29-1 . . CSVATQASGNTIYF TGCAGCGTTGCAACGCAGGCCTCTGGAAACACCATATATTTT
16 TRBJ1-5 TRBV2 many . CASSEAEPPGGQPQHF TGTGCCAGCAGTGAAGCAGAGCCTCCCGGGGGTCAGCCCCAGCATTTT
14 TRBJ2-1 TRBV11-1 many TRBD2 CASSLGSGRDEQFF TGTGCCAGCAGCTTGGGTAGCGGGAGGGATGAGCAGTTCTTC
14 TRBJ1-5 TRBV5-1 . . CASSLAGSNQPQHF TGCGCCAGCAGCTTAGCCGGGAGCAATCAGCCCCAGCATTTT
11 TRBJ2-5 TRBV6-1 many . CASTQGETQYF TGTGCCAGCACTCAGGGGGAGACCCAGTACTTC
13 TRBJ1-3 TRBV19 . TRBD1 CASRDRPGNTIYF TGTGCCAGCCGGGACAGACCAGGAAACACCATATATTTT
15 TRBJ1-6 TRBV9 many TRBD1 CASSVGGTGGSPLHF TGTGCCAGCAGCGTAGGAGGGACAGGTGGTTCACCCCTCCACTTT
14 TRBJ1-5 TRBV6-1 medium-sized . CASREGGSSQPQHF TGTGCCAGCAGGGAAGGAGGGTCCAGTCAGCCCCAGCATTTT
14 TRBJ2-7 TRBV11-2 many TRBD1 CASSLTGDSYEQYF TGTGCCAGCAGCCTCACAGGGGATTCCTACGAGCAGTACTTC
15 TRBJ1-5 TRBV20-1 . TRBD1 CGARGDSAGDQPQHF TGCGGTGCTAGAGGGGACAGTGCGGGGGATCAGCCCCAGCATTTT
14 TRBJ1-2 TRBV2 many . CASSDGGGGSGYTF TGTGCCAGCAGTGATGGGGGGGGGGGTTCTGGCTACACCTTC
15 TRBJ2-2 TRBV20-1 . TRBD2 CSASVAGVGTGELFF TGCAGTGCTAGCGTAGCGGGAGTAGGTACCGGGGAGCTGTTTTTT
17 TRBJ2-7 TRBV9 . TRBD2 CASSVEGLAGCWVEQYF TGTGCCAGCAGCGTAGAGGGGCTAGCGGGTTGCTGGGTCGAGCAGTACTTC